The entry below gives a single T cell receptor (beta chain) sequence along with its context. The target antigen is unknown. These data come from a study of tumor and adjacent non-tumor tissue in lung cancer. Study-level background: Each sample yielded about 4.17 million productive TCRbeta reads on average.

This CDR3 has 14 amino acids. CDR1 is SGHAT, CDR2 FQNNGV, per germline. The library came from three nested PCR rounds adapted from ARM-PCR protocols. TCRdb independently ran MiXCR on the multiplex PCR reads; one entry per CDR3 protein. The sample includes around 80,000 distinct CDR3 sequences, roughly 80% seen only once; the top ten take approximately 51%. Whole-study results and caveats: Shorter survival was associated with higher TCR diversity in tumors.

No cell sorting was done before RNA was extracted from the tissue. The normal lung tissue was taken more than 3 cm from the tumor edge. The J gene is TRBJ2-6, the V gene TRBV11-2; D is uncertain. The source material was distant non-tumor lung tissue. The receptor's source is a man aged 55 to 70 with non-small cell lung cancer. CDR3 sequence: CVRSYIYGANVLTF. The CDR3 DNA reads TGTGTCAGAAGTTATATCTATGGGGCCAACGTCCTGACTTTC.